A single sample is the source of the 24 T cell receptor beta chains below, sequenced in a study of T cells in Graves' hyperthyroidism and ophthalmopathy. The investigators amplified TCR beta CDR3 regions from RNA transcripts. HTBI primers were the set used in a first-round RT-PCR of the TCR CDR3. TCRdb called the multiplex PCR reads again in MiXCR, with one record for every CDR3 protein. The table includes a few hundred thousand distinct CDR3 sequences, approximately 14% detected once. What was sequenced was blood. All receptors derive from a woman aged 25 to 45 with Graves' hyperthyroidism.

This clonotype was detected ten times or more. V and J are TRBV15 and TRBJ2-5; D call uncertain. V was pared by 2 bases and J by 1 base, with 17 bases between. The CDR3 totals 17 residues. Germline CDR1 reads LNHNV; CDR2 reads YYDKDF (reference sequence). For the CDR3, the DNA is TGTGCCACCAGCAGACTGCCGGGTTCTCACTTCCAAGAGACCCAGTACTTC. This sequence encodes CATSRLPGSHFQETQYF. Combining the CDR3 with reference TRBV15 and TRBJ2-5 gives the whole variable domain DAMVIQNPRYQVTQFGKPVTLSCSQTLNHNVMYWYQQKSSQAPKLLFHYYDKDFNNEADTPDNFQSRRPNTSFCFLDIRSPGLGDTAMYLCATSRLPGSHFQETQYFGPGTRLLVL.

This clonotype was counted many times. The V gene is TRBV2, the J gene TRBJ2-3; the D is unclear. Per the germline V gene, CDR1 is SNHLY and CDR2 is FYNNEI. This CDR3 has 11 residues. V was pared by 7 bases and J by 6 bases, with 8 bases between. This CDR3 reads CASTRTDTQYF. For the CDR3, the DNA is TGTGCCAGCACCCGGACGGATACGCAGTATTTT.

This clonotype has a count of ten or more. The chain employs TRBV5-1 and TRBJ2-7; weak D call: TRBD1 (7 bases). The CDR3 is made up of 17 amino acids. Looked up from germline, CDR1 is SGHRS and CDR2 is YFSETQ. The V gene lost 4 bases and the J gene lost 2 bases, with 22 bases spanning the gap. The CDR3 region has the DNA TGCGCCAGCAGCCCCGGAAGGGGGGACAGTCGGACCTACGAGCAGTACTTC. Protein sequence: CASSPGRGDSRTYEQYF.

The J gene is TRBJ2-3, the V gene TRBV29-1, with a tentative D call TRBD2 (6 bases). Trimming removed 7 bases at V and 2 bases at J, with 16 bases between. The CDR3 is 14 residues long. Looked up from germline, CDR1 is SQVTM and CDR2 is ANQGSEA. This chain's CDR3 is CSGKLALPTDTQYF. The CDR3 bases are TGCAGCGGGAAACTAGCTTTGCCCACAGATACGCAGTATTTT.

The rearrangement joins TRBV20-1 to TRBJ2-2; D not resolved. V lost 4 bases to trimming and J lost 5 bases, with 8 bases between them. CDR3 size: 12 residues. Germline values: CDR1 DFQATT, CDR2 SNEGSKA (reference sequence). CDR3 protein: CSANDGTGELFF. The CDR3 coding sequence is TGCAGTGCTAACGACGGGACCGGGGAGCTGTTTTTT.

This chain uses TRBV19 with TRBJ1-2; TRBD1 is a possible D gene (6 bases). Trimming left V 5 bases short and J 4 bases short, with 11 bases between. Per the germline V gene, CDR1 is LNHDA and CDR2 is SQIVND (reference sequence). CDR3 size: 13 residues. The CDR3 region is CASSGQTLYGYTF. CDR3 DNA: TGTGCCAGTAGTGGACAGACCCTCTATGGCTACACCTTC.

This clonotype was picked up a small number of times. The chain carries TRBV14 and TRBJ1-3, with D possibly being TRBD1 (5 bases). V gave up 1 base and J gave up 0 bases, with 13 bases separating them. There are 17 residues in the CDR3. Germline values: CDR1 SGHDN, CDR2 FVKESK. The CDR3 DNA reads TGTGCCAGCAGCCAAGTGGGGGAGCCCGTCTCTGGAAACACCATATATTTT. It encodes CASSQVGEPVSGNTIYF.

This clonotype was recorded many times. The CDR3 DNA sequence: TGTGCCTGGGGACTAGCAGATACGCAGTATTTT. Residues: CAWGLADTQYF. The V call is TRBV30, the J call TRBJ2-3, with 7 bases identical to TRBD2. This CDR3 region has 11 residues. Germline CDR1 reads GTSNPN; CDR2 reads SVGIG (reference sequence). Losses at the gene ends were 5 bases for V and 4 bases for J; bases not matched to a gene: 0.

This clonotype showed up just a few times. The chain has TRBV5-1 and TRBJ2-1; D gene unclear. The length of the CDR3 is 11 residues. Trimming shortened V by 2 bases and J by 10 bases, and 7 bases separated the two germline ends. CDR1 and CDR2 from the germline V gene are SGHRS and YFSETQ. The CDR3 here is CASSFSVEQFF. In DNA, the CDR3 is TGCGCCAGCAGCTTCAGCGTCGAGCAGTTCTTC.

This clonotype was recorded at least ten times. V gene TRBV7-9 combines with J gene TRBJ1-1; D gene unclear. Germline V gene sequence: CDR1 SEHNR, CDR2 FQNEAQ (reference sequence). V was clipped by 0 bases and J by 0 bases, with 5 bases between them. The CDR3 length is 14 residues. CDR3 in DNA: TGTGCCAGCAGCTTAGCGCAGGTGAACACTGAAGCTTTCTTT. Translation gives CASSLAQVNTEAFF.

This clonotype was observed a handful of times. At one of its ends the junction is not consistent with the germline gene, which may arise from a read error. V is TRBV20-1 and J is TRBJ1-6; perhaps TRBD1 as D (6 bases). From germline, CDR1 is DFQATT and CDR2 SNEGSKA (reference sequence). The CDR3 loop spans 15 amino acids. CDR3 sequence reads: CSARDRTGSFSSLHF. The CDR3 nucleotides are TGCAGTGCTAGAGATCGAACAGGGAGTTTTTCATCCCTCCACTTT.

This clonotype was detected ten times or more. CDR3 sequence: CASSGQNVLAGGPKEQYF. In DNA form, the CDR3 reads TGTGCCAGCAGTGGACAAAACGTACTAGCGGGAGGGCCGAAAGAGCAGTACTTC. V gene TRBV6-2 or TRBV6-3 combines with J gene TRBJ2-7; TRBD2 aligns across 13 bases. This CDR3 comprises 18 residues. Trimming cost V 5 bases and J 7 bases; bases outside gene matches: 17. Looked up from germline, CDR1 is MNHEY and CDR2 is SVGEGT.

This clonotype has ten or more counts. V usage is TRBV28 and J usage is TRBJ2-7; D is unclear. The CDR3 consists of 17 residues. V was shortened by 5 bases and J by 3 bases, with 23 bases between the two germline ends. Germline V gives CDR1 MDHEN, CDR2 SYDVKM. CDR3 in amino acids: CASSPPPTGPRIYEQYF. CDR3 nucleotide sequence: TGTGCCAGCAGTCCCCCCCCGACCGGGCCGAGAATCTACGAGCAGTACTTC.

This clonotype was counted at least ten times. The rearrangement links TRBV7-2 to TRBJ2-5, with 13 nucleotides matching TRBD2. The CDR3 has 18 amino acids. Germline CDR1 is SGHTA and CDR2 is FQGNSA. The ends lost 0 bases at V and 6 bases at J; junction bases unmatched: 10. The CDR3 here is CASSLAKGLAGLGQTQYF. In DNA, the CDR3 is TGTGCCAGCAGCTTAGCCAAGGGACTAGCGGGACTTGGTCAGACCCAGTACTTC.

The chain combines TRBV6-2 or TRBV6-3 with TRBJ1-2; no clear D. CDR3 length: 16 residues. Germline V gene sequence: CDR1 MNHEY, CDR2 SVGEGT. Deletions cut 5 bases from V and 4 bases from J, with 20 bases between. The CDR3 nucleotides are TGTGCCAGCAGTCAGGACCTTCCCGGGCCGCGCTATGGCTACACCTTC. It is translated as CASSQDLPGPRYGYTF.

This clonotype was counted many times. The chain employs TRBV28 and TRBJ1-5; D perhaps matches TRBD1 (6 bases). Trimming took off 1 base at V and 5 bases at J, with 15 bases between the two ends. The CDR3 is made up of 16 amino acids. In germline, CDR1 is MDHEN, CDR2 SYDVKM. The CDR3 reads CASSLYAGPGDQPQHF. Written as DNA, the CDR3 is TGTGCCAGCAGTTTATACGCAGGGCCAGGGGATCAGCCCCAGCATTTT.

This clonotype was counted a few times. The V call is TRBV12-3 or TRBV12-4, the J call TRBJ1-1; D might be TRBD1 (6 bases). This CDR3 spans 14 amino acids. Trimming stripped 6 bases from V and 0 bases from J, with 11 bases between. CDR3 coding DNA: TGTGCCAGCAGACTACACAGGGTGAACACTGAAGCTTTCTTT. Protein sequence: CASRLHRVNTEAFF.

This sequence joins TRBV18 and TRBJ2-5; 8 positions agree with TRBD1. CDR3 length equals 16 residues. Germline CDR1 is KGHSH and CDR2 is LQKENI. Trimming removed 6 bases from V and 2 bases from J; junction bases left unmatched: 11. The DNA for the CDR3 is TGTGCCAGCTCCGTTGTTGGACAGGGTTTGCAAGAGACCCAGTACTTC. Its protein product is CASSVVGQGLQETQYF. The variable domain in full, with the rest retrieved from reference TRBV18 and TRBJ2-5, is NAGVMQNPRHLVRRRGQEARLRCSPMKGHSHVYWYRQLPEEGLKFMVYLQKENIIDESGMPKERFSAEFPKEGPSILRIQQVVRGDSAAYFCASSVVGQGLQETQYFGPGTRLLVL.

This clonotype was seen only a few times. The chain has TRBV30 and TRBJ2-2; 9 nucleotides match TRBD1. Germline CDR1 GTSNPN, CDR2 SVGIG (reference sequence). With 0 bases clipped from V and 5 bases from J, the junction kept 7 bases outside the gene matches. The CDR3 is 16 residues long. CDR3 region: CAWSVRTGAGTGELFF. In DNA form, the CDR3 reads TGTGCCTGGAGTGTTCGGACAGGGGCTGGGACCGGGGAGCTGTTTTTT.

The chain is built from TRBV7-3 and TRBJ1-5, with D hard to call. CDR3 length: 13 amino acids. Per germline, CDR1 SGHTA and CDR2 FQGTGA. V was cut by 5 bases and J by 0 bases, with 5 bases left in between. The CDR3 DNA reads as TGTGCCAGCAGCGCACATAGCAATCAGCCCCAGCATTTT. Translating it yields CASSAHSNQPQHF. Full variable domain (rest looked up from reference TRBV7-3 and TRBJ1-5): GAGVSQTPSNKVTEKGKYVELRCDPISGHTALYWYRQSLGQGPEFLIYFQGTGAADDSGLPNDRFFAVRPEGSVSTLKIQRTERGDSAVYLCASSAHSNQPQHFGDGTRLSIL.

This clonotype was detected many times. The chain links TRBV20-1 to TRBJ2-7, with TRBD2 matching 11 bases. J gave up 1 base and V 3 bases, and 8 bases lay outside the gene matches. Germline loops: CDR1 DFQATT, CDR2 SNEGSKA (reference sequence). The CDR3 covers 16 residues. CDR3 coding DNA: TGCAGTGCTAGGTTACTAGCGGGAGCAGGGTCCTACGAGCAGTACTTC. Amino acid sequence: CSARLLAGAGSYEQYF.

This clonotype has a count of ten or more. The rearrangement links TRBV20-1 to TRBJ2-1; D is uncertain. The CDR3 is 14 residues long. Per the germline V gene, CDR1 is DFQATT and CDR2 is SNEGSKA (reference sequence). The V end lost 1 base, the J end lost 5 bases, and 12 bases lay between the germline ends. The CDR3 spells CSARGIVFDNEQFF. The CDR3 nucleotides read TGCAGTGCTAGAGGTATCGTCTTCGACAATGAGCAGTTCTTC.

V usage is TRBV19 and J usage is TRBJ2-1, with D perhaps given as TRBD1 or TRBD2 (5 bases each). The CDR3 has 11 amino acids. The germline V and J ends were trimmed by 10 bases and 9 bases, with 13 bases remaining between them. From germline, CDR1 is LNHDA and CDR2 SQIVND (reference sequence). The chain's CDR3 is CATRGGSEQFF. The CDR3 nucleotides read TGTGCCACTAGGGGTGGGAGTGAGCAGTTCTTC.

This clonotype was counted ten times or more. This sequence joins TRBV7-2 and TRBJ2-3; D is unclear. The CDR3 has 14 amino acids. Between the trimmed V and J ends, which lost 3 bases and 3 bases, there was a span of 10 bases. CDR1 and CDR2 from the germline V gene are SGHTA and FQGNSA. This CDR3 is CASSFETLTDTQYF. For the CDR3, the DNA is TGTGCCAGCAGCTTTGAGACCTTAACAGATACGCAGTATTTT.